Listed here are 17 T cell receptor beta chains from one sample, sequenced in a study of cytomegalovirus exposure and HLA in healthy donors. PCR primers comprised 60 Vbeta and 13 Jbeta primers. The protocol was immunoSEQ multiplex PCR, while the TCRdb copy is restricted to in-frame clones and leaves out a portion. The listing contains about 74,000 clones. The specimen was PBMCs. The source of these receptors is a female donor in good health and CMV-seropositive.

CDR3: CAIDQGTGRTYTF. The DNA for the CDR3 is TGTGCCATCGATCAGGGGACAGGGAGAACCTACACCTTC. The chain carries TRBV28 and TRBJ1-2; 9 nucleotides line up with TRBD1. From germline, CDR1 is MDHEN and CDR2 SYDVKM. J gave up 10 bases and V 10 bases, and 13 bases lay outside the gene matches. This CDR3 has 13 residues.

The V and J genes are TRBV18 and TRBJ2-7; TRBD2 agrees at 7 bases. The germline gives CDR1 KGHSH, CDR2 LQKENI. This CDR3 spans 13 amino acids. Trimming took 2 bases from V and 3 from J; bases not matched to a gene: 1. DNA for the CDR3: TGTGCCAGCTCACCAGGGAGGGTCTACGAGCAGTACTTC. Protein: CASSPGRVYEQYF.

This chain uses TRBV7-2 with TRBJ1-2, with a weak D call TRBD1 (5 bases). CDR1 is SGHTA and CDR2 is FQGNSA in the germline V gene. This CDR3 has 14 residues. Deletions cut 7 bases from V and 4 bases from J, with 16 bases between. The CDR3 sequence is CASTESREAYGYTF. The CDR3 DNA reads as TGTGCCAGCACCGAAAGCAGGGAAGCCTATGGCTACACCTTC.

The chain carries TRBV7-2 and TRBJ1-5; the D is unclear. This CDR3 has 16 residues. V shed 2 bases and J shed 3 bases, with 14 bases lying between them. In germline, CDR1 is SGHTA, CDR2 FQGNSA. The CDR3 reads CASSLLARGSNQPQHF. The CDR3 coding sequence is TGTGCCAGCAGCTTACTGGCCAGAGGGTCCAATCAGCCCCAGCATTTT.

The J gene is TRBJ2-3, the V gene TRBV6-6, with D possibly TRBD2 on 6 matching bases. The CDR3 extends over 15 amino acids. Germline V gene data show CDR1 as MNHNY and CDR2 as SVGAGI (reference sequence). Trimming shortened V by 7 bases and J by 3 bases, and 17 bases separated the two germline ends. The CDR3 DNA is TGTGCCAGCACCCCCAGGCGGGATGGGACAGATACGCAGTATTTT. Translation gives CASTPRRDGTDTQYF.

The chain recombines TRBV30 with TRBJ1-3, with 8 bases lining up with TRBD1. The CDR3 covers 15 residues. The germline gives CDR1 GTSNPN, CDR2 SVGIG (reference sequence). With 0 bases clipped from V and 3 bases from J, the junction kept 4 bases outside the gene matches. CDR3 protein: CAWSVADRVGNTIYF. CDR3 DNA: TGTGCCTGGAGTGTAGCGGACAGGGTTGGAAACACCATATATTTT.

This chain links TRBV28 with TRBJ2-5; 11 bases fit TRBD1. The junction had 3 bases not matched to a gene; V was cut back by 4 bases and J by 2 bases. The CDR3 spans 15 residues. From germline, CDR1 is MDHEN and CDR2 SYDVKM. The CDR3 spells CASSSGTGGQETQYF. DNA of the CDR3: TGTGCCAGCAGTTCAGGGACAGGGGGGCAAGAGACCCAGTACTTC.

This chain joins TRBV7-2 and TRBJ2-3; perhaps TRBD2 as D (6 bases). Trimming took off 8 bases at V and 2 bases at J, with 14 bases between the two ends. CDR1 SGHTA and CDR2 FQGNSA come from the germline V gene. The CDR3 covers 14 residues. CDR3 residues: CASRRGEFTDTQYF. The CDR3 nucleotides read TGTGCCAGCCGCCGCGGGGAGTTCACAGATACGCAGTATTTT.

The rearrangement uses TRBV27 and TRBJ2-3, with D tentatively TRBD2 (6 bases). There are 15 residues in the CDR3. Germline V CDR1 and CDR2: MNHEY, SMNVEV (reference sequence). V dropped 2 bases and J dropped 3 bases, with 12 bases sitting between them. CDR3 amino acids: CASSLRLALTDTQYF. The CDR3 region has the DNA TGTGCCAGCAGTTTACGGCTAGCGTTAACAGATACGCAGTATTTT.

V usage is TRBV5-4 and J usage is TRBJ2-3; D unresolved. Deletions cut 2 bases from V and 2 bases from J, with 3 bases between. CDR1 and CDR2 (germline): SGHNT, YYREEE (reference sequence). CDR3 length equals 12 residues. CDR3 region: CASSFLTDTQYF. Here the CDR3 DNA reads TGTGCCAGCAGCTTTCTCACAGATACGCAGTATTTT.

The chain links TRBV19 to TRBJ2-2; D gene ambiguous. The V and J ends lost 3 bases and 0 bases respectively, with 5 bases between them. The CDR3 is made up of 14 amino acids. Germline values: CDR1 LNHDA, CDR2 SQIVND (reference sequence). The CDR3 DNA follows: TGTGCCAGTAGTATTGGCTCGAACACCGGGGAGCTGTTTTTT. Amino acid sequence: CASSIGSNTGELFF.

V and J are TRBV5-1 and TRBJ1-1; D is undetermined. Trimming stripped 4 bases from V and 1 base from J, with 11 bases between. Looked up from germline, CDR1 is SGHRS and CDR2 is YFSETQ. The CDR3 length is 14 residues. The CDR3 coding sequence is TGCGCCAGCAGCCACTCACAGAGGAACACTGAAGCTTTCTTT. Amino acids: CASSHSQRNTEAFF.

The rearrangement links TRBV6-6 to TRBJ2-7, with D hard to call. The CDR3 extends over 16 amino acids. V gave up 6 bases and J gave up 0 bases, with 18 bases separating them. CDR1 is MNHNY, CDR2 SVGAGI, per germline (reference sequence). CDR3 in amino acids: CASRHATSGVSYEQYF. In DNA, the CDR3 is TGTGCCAGCAGACACGCTACTTCAGGTGTCTCCTACGAGCAGTACTTC.

This rearrangement joins TRBV13 to TRBJ2-5, with D uncertain. V lost 5 bases and J lost 1, with 14 bases in between. Germline assignment: CDR1 PRHDT and CDR2 FYEKMQ (reference sequence). CDR3 length equals 15 residues. The CDR3 DNA reads TGTGCCAGCAGCGTACTCCAATTCTCCCAAGAGACCCAGTACTTC. Protein: CASSVLQFSQETQYF.

The chain joins TRBV29-1 to TRBJ2-7, with 8 bases aligning to TRBD1. CDR3 length equals 13 residues. J gave up 3 bases and V 6 bases, and 7 bases lay outside the gene matches. Per germline, CDR1 SQVTM and CDR2 ANQGSEA. CDR3 DNA: TGCAGCGTCGGAGACAGGGGTATCTACGAGCAGTACTTC. Translation gives CSVGDRGIYEQYF.

The chain links TRBV5-4 to TRBJ2-3; TRBD1 might be the D (6 bases). V lost 0 bases and J lost 2, with 7 bases in between. The germline V gene has CDR1 SGHNT and CDR2 YYREEE (reference sequence). The CDR3 totals 14 residues. CDR3 DNA sequence: TGTGCCAGCAGCTTGGACAGGGACACAGATACGCAGTATTTT. Amino acid sequence: CASSLDRDTDTQYF.

The V call is TRBV6-5, the J call TRBJ2-5, with 13 bases that match TRBD2. The V and J ends lost 5 bases and 9 bases, in that order; junction bases with no gene match: 9. Germline CDR1 and CDR2: MNHEY and SVGAGI. This CDR3 contains 15 residues. In DNA, the CDR3 is TGTGCCAGCAGTAAACTAGCGGGAGGGCCCACGGCCCAGTACTTC. This sequence encodes CASSKLAGGPTAQYF.